Sequencing of this TCR beta chain was carried out in a study of control samples from healthy donors and cancer patients. The data were produced by immunoSEQ multiplex PCR, yet TCRdb's version contains in-frame clones alone and is incomplete. The table lists 90,000 to 150,000 clones, roughly 90% of them singletons. Sequenced sample: blood. This sequence was found in a man in his fifties in good health.

This chain's CDR3 is CASSLKGAGSYNEQFF. Here the CDR3 DNA reads TGTGCCAGCAGCTTAAAGGGGGCGGGGAGCTACAATGAGCAGTTCTTC. The rearrangement uses TRBV11-3 and TRBJ2-1; D perhaps matches TRBD1 (7 bases). V lost 2 bases to trimming and J lost 3 bases, with 14 bases between them. The CDR3 is 16 residues long. Germline CDR1 SGHNT, CDR2 YENEEA. Looking up the rest from reference TRBV11-3 and TRBJ2-1 gives the full variable domain: EAGVVQSPRYKIIEKKQPVAFWCNPISGHNTLYWYLQNLGQGPELLIRYENEEAVDDSQLPKDRFSAERLKGVDSTLKIQPAELGDSAVYLCASSLKGAGSYNEQFFGPGTRLTVL.